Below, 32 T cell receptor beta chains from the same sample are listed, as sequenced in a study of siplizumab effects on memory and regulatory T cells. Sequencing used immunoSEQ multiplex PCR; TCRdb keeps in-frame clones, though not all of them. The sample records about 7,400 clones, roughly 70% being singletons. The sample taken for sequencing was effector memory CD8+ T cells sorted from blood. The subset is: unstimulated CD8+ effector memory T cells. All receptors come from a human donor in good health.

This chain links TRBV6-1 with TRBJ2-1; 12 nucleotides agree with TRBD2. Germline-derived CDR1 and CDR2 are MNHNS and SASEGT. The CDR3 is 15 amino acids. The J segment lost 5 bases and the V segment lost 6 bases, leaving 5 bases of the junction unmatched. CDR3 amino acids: CASRRLAGVNNEQFF. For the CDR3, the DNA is TGTGCCAGCAGAAGACTAGCGGGAGTCAACAATGAGCAGTTCTTC.

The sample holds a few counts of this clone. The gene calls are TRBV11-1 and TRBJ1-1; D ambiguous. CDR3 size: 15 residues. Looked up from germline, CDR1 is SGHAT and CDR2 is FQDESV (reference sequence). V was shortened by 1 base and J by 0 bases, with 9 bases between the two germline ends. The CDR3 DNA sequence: TGTGCCAGCAGCTTAGGCCCCACCGTGAACACTGAAGCTTTCTTT. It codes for CASSLGPTVNTEAFF.

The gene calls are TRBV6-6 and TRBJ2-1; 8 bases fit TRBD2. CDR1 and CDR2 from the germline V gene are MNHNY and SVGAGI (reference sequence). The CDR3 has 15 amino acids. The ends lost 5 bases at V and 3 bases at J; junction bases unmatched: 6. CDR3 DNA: TGTGCCAGCAGTCCAACTAGCGGCGACTACAATGAGCAGTTCTTC. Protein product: CASSPTSGDYNEQFF.

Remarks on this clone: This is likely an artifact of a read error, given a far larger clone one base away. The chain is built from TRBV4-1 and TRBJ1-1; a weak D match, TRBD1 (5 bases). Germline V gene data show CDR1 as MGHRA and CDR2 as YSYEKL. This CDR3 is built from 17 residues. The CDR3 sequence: CANSQDRYAGRIPEAFF. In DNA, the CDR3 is TGCGCCAACAGCCAAGATCGGTACGCGGGGCGCATCCCTGAAGCTTTCTTT.

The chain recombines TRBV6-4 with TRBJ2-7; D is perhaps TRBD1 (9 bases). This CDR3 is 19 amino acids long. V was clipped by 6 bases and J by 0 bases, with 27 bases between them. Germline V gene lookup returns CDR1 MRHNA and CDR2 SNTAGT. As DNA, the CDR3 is TGTGCCAGCAGGTCGACAGGGGGGATGCTAGCGGGTTTCTCCTACGAGCAGTACTTC. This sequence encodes CASRSTGGMLAGFSYEQYF.

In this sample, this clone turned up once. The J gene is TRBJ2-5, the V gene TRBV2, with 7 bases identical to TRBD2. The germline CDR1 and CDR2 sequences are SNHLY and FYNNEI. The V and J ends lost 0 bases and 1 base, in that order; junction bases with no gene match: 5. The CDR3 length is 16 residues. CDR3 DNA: TGTGCCAGCAGTGAAGCGCTTGCTAGCGGCCAAGAGACCCAGTACTTC. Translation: CASSEALASGQETQYF.

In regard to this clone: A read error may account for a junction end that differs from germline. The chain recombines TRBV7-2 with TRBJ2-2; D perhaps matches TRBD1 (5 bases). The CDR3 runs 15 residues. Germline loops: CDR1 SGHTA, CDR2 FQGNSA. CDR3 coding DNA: TGTGCCAGCAGCTTAGGCAGGGTAAACAACGGGGAGCTGTTTTTT. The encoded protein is CASSLGRVNNGELFF.

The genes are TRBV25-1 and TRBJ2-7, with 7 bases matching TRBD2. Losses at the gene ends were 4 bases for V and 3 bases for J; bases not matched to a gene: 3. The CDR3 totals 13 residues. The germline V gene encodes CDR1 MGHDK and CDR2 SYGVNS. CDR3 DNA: TGTGCCAGCAGTGTAGGGGAGGGCTACGAGCAGTACTTC. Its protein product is CASSVGEGYEQYF.

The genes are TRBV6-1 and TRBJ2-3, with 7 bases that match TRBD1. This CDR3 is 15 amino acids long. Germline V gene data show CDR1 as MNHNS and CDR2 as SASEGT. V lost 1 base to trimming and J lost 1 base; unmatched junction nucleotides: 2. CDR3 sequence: CASSEGGTGTDTQYF. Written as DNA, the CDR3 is TGTGCCAGCAGTGAAGGGGGGACAGGCACAGATACGCAGTATTTT.

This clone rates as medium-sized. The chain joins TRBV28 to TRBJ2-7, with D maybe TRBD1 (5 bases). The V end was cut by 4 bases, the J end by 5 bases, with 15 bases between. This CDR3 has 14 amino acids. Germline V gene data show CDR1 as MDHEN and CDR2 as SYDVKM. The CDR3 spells CASSSPGRAHEQYF. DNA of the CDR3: TGTGCCAGCAGTTCCCCTGGCAGGGCCCACGAGCAGTACTTC. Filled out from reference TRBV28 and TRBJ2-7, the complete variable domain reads DVKVTQSSRYLVKRTGEKVFLECVQDMDHENMFWYRQDPGLGLRLIYFSYDVKMKEKGDIPEGYSVSREKKERFSLILESASTNQTSMYLCASSSPGRAHEQYFGPGTRLTVT.

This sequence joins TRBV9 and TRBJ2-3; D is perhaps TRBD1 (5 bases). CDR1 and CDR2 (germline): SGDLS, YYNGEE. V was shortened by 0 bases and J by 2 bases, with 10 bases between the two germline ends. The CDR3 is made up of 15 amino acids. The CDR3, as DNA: TGTGCCAGCAGCGTAGGCCAGGGCCTCACAGATACGCAGTATTTT. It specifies CASSVGQGLTDTQYF.

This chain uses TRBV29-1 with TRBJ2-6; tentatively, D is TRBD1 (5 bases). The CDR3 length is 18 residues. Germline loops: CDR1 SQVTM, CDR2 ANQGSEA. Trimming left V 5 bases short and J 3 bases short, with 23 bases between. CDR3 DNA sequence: TGCAGCGTTCTAACAGGAACTCTAAATAGCCTTGGGGCCAACGTCCTGACTTTC. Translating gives CSVLTGTLNSLGANVLTF.

CDR3 in DNA: TGTGCCAGCAGTGGTTGGGGGAGCTCCTACGAGCAGTACTTC. It is translated as CASSGWGSSYEQYF. V is TRBV6-1 and J is TRBJ2-7; D tentatively reads TRBD1 or TRBD2 (5 bases each). V lost 4 bases and J 0 bases, leaving 10 bases between the germline ends. Germline CDR1 is MNHNS and CDR2 is SASEGT. CDR3 length equals 14 residues.

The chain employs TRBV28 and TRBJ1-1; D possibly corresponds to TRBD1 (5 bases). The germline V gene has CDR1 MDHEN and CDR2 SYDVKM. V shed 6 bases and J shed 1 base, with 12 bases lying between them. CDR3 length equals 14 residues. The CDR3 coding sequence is TGTGCCAGCAGACCTCAACAGGAGAACACTGAAGCTTTCTTT. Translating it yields CASRPQQENTEAFF.

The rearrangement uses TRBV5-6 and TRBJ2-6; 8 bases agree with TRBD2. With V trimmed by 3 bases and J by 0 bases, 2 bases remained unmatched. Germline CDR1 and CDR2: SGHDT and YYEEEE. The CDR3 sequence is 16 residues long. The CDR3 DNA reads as TGTGCCAGCAGCTCAGCGGGGGTCTCTGGGGCCAACGTCCTGACTTTC. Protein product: CASSSAGVSGANVLTF. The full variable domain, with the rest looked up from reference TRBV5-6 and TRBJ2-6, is DAGVTQSPTHLIKTRGQQVTLRCSPKSGHDTVSWYQQALGQGPQFIFQYYEEEERQRGNFPDRFSGHQFPNYSSELNVNALLLGDSALYLCASSSAGVSGANVLTFGAGSRLTVL.

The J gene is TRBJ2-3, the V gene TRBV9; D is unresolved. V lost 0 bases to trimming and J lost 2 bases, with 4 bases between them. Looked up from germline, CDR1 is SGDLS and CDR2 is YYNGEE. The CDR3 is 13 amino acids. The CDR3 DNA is TGTGCCAGCAGCGTAGACTACACAGATACGCAGTATTTT. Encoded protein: CASSVDYTDTQYF.

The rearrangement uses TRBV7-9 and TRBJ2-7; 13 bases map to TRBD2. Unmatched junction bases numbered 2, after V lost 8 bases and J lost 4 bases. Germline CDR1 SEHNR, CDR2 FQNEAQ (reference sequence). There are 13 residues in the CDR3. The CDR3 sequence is CASETSGRYEQYF. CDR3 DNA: TGTGCCAGCGAGACTAGCGGGAGGTACGAGCAGTACTTC.

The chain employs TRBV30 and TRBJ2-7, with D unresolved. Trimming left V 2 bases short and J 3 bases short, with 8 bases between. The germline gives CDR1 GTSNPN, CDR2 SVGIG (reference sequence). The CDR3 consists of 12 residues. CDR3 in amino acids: CAWSRDNYEQYF. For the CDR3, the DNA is TGTGCCTGGAGTCGCGACAACTACGAGCAGTACTTC.

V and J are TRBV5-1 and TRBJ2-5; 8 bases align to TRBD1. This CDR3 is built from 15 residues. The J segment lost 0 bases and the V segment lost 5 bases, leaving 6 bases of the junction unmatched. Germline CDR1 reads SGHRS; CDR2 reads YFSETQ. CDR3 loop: CASREQGGYQETQYF. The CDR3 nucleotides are TGCGCCAGCAGGGAACAGGGGGGTTACCAAGAGACCCAGTACTTC.

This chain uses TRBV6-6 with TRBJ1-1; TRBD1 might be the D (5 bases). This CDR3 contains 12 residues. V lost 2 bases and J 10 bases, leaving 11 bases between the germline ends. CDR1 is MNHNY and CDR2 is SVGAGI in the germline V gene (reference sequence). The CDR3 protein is CASSYPGGRAFF. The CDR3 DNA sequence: TGTGCCAGCAGTTACCCTGGGGGGAGAGCTTTCTTT.

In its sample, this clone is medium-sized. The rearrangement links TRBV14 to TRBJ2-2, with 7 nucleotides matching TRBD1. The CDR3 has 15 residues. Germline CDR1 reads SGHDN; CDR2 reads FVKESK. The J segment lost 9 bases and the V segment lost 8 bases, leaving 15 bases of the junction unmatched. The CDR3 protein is CASEKTGPLGRELFF. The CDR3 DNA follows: TGTGCCAGCGAAAAGACAGGGCCTTTGGGAAGGGAGCTGTTTTTT.

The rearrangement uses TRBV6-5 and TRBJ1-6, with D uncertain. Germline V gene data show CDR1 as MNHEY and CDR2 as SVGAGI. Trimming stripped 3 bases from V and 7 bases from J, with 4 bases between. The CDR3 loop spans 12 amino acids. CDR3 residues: CASSYRNSPLHF. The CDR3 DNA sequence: TGTGCCAGCAGTTATCGAAATTCACCCCTCCACTTT.

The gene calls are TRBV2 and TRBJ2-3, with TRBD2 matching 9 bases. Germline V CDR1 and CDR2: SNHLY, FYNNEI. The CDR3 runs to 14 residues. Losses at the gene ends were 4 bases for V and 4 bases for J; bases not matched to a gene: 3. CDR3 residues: CASSAAGGSDTQYF. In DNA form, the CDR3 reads TGTGCCAGCAGTGCTGCGGGAGGGTCAGATACGCAGTATTTT. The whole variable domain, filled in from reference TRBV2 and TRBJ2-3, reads EPEVTQTPSHQVTQMGQEVILRCVPISNHLYFYWYRQILGQKVEFLVSFYNNEISEKSEIFDDQFSVERPDGSNFTLKIRSTKLEDSAMYFCASSAAGGSDTQYFGPGTRLTVL.

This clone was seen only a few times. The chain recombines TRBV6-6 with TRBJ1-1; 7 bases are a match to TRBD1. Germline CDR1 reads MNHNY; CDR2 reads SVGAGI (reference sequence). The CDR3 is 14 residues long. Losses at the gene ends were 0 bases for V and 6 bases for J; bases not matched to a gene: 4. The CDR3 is CASSYSPRGAEAFF. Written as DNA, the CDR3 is TGTGCCAGCAGTTACTCTCCCAGGGGGGCTGAAGCTTTCTTT.

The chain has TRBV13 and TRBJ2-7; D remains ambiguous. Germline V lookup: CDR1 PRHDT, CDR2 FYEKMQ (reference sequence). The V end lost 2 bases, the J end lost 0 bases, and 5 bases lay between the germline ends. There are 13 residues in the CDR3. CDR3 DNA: TGTGCCAGCAGCTTACTGATCTCCTACGAGCAGTACTTC. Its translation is CASSLLISYEQYF. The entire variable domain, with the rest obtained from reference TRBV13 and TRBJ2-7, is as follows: AAGVIQSPRHLIKEKRETATLKCYPIPRHDTVYWYQQGPGQDPQFLISFYEKMQSDKGSIPDRFSAQQFSDYHSELNMSSLELGDSALYFCASSLLISYEQYFGPGTRLTVT.

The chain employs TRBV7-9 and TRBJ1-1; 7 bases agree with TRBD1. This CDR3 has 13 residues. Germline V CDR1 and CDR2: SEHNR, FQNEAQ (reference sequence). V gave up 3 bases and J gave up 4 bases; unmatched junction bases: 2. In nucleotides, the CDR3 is TGTGCCAGCAGCTTCACAGGGGCCACTGAAGCTTTCTTT. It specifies CASSFTGATEAFF.

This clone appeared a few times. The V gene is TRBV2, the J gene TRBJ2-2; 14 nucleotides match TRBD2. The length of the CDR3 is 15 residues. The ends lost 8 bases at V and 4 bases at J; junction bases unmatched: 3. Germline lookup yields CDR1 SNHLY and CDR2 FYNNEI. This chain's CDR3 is CASGTSGSGTGELFF. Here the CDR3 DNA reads TGTGCCAGCGGGACTAGCGGGAGTGGCACCGGGGAGCTGTTTTTT.

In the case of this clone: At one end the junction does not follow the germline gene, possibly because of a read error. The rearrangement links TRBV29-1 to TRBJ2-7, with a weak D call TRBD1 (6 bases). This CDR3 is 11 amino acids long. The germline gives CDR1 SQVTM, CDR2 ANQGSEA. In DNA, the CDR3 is TGCAGCGTTGAAGACGAGGACAGTCTTGACTTC. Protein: CSVEDEDSLDF.

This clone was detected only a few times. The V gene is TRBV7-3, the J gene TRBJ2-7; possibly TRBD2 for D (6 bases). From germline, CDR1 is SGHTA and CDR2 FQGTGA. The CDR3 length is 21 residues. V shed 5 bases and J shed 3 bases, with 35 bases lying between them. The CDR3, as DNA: TGTGCCAGCAGCCCGAAAATGTCTCATCACCCCATAAGGGGAGGCAACTACGAGCAGTACTTC. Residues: CASSPKMSHHPIRGGNYEQYF.

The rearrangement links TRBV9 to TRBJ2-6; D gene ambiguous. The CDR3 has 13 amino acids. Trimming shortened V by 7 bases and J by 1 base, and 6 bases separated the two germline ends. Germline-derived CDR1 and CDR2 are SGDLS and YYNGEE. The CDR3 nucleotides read TGTGCCAGCTTAAGGTCTGGGGCCAACGTCCTGACTTTC. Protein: CASLRSGANVLTF.

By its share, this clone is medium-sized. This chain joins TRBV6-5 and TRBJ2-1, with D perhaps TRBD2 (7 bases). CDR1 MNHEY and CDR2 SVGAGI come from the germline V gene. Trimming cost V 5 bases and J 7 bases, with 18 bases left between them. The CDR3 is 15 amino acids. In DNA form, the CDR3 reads TGTGCCAGCAGTCGGAGTGGGGGGGGCGTGAATGAGCAGTTCTTC. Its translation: CASSRSGGGVNEQFF.

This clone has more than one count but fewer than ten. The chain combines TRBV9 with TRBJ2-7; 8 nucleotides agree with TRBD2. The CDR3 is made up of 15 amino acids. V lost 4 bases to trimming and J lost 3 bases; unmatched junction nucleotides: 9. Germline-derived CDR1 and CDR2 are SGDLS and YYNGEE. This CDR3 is CASSPQAGVYYEQYF. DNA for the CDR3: TGTGCCAGCAGCCCCCAAGCGGGAGTGTACTACGAGCAGTACTTC.